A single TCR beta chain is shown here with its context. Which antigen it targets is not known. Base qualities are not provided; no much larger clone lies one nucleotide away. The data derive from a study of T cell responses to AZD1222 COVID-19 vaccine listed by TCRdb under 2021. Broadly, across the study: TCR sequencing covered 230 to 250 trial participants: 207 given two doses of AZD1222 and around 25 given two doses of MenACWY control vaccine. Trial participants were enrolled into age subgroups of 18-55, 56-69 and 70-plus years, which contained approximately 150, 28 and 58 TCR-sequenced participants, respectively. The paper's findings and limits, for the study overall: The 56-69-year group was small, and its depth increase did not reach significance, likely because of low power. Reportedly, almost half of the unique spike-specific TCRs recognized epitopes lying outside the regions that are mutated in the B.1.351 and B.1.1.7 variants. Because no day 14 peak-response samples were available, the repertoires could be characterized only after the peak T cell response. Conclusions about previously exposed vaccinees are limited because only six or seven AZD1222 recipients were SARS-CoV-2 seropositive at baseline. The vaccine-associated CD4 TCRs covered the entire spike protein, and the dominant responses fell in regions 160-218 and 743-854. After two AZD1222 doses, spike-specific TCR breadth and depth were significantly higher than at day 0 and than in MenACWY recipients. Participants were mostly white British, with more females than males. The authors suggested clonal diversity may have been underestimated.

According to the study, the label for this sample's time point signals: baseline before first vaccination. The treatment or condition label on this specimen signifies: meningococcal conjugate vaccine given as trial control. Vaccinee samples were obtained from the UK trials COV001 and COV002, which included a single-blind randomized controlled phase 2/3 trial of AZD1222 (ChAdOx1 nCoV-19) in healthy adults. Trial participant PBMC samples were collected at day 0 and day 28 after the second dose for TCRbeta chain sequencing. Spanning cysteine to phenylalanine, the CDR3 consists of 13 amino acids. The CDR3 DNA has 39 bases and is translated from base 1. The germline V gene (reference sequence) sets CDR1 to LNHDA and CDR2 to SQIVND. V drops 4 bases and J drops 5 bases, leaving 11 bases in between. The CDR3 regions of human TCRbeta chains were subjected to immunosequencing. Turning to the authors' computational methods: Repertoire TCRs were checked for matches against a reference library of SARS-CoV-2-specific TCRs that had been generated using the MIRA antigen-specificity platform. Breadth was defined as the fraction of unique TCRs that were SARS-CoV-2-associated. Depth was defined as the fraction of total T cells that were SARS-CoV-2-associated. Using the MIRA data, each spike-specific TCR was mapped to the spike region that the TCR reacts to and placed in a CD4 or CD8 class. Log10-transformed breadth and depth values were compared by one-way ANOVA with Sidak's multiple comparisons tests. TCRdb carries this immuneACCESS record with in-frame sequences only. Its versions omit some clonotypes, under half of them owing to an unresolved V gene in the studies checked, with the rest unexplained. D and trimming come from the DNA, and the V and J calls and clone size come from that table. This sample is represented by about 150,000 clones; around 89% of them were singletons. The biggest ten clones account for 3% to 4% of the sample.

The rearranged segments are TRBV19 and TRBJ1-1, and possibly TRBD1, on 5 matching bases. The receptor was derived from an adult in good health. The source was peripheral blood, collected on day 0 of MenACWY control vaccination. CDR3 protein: CASSRQSDTEAFF. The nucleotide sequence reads TGTGCCAGTAGTAGACAGAGCGATACTGAAGCTTTCTTT.